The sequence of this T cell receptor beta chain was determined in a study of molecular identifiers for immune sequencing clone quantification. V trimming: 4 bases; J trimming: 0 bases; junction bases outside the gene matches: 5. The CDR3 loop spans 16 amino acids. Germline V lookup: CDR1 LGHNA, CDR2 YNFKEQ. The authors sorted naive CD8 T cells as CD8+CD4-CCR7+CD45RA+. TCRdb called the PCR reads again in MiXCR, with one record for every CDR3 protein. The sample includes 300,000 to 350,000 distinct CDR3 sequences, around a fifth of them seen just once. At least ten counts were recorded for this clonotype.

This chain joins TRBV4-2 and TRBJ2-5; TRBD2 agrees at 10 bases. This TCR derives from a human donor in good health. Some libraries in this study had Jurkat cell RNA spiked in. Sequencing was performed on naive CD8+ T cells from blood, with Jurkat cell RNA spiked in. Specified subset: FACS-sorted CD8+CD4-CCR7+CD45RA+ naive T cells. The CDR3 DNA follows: TGTGCCAGCAGCCCAAGGACTAGCGGCGACCAAGAGACCCAGTACTTC. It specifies CASSPRTSGDQETQYF.